The rows below give T cell receptor beta chains drawn from one sample of a study of cytomegalovirus exposure and HLA in healthy donors. Sequencing was performed with immunoSEQ multiplex PCR; in TCRdb, only in-frame clones are kept and a portion is missing. The repertoire holds about 150,000 clones, with around a tenth as singletons. The source material was PBMCs. These receptors were obtained from a male donor in good health and CMV-seronegative. Both conserved end residues are part of each CDR3. A D gene is named only where the DNA matches it firmly. Expanded clones get a size class; other rows say once, few or many, or leave the size out.

v_call	clone_size	j_call	d_call	cdr3_aa	cdr3_nt
TRBV27	NA	TRBJ1-2	TRBD1	CASRYDRGNYGYTF	TGTGCCAGCAGATACGACAGGGGGAACTATGGCTACACCTTC
TRBV4-3	NA	TRBJ1-3	NA	CASSQRRELGNTIYF	TGCGCCAGCAGCCAAAGGCGGGAGCTCGGAAACACCATATATTTT
TRBV7-7	NA	TRBJ2-5	TRBD1	CASSPGQGPETQYF	TGTGCCAGCAGCCCAGGACAGGGCCCGGAGACCCAGTACTTC
TRBV7-3	few	TRBJ2-7	TRBD1	CASSRPGQGGYEQYF	TGTGCCAGTAGCAGGCCGGGACAGGGCGGCTACGAGCAGTACTTC
TRBV4-3	NA	TRBJ2-2	TRBD1	CASSQEGQLTGELFF	TGCGCCAGCAGCCAAGAGGGACAGCTGACCGGGGAGCTGTTTTTT
TRBV2	few	TRBJ1-1	NA	CASSTGLQTEAFF	TGTGCCAGCAGCACAGGGTTACAAACTGAAGCTTTCTTT
TRBV7-2	NA	TRBJ1-1	NA	CASSLSGMNTEAFF	TGTGCCAGCAGCTTATCGGGTATGAACACTGAAGCTTTCTTT
TRBV6-1	NA	TRBJ1-2	TRBD1	CASSEMPQGQSLYGYTF	TGTGCCAGCAGTGAAATGCCGCAGGGACAGAGCCTCTATGGCTACACCTTC
TRBV10-1	NA	TRBJ1-5	NA	CASSESITANSNQPQHF	TGCGCCAGCAGTGAAAGTATCACAGCTAATAGCAATCAGCCCCAGCATTTT
TRBV10-3	NA	TRBJ2-3	TRBD2	CAISEGIAGWEDTQYF	TGTGCCATCAGTGAGGGGATAGCGGGGTGGGAAGATACGCAGTATTTT
TRBV7-7	NA	TRBJ2-5	NA	CASSLTETEETQYF	TGTGCTAGCAGCTTAACGGAGACCGAAGAGACCCAGTACTTC
TRBV28	few	TRBJ1-2	NA	CASSVGDNSNYGYTF	TGTGCCAGCAGTGTCGGGGACAACTCTAACTATGGCTACACCTTC
TRBV7-9	few	TRBJ1-2	TRBD1	CASSLGQGPNYGYTF	TGTGCCAGCAGCTTAGGACAGGGACCTAACTATGGCTACACCTTC
TRBV7-2	few	TRBJ2-7	TRBD1	CASSLGSDRTKQYF	TGTGCCAGCAGCTTAGGATCGGACAGGACGAAACAGTACTTC
TRBV5-1	few	TRBJ2-1	NA	CASSAPQGKEQFF	TGCGCCAGCAGCGCGCCGCAGGGGAAGGAGCAGTTCTTC
TRBV7-2	few	TRBJ2-7	NA	CASSLGGTSYEQYF	TGTGCCAGCAGCTTAGGCGGGACCTCCTACGAGCAGTACTTC
TRBV19	NA	TRBJ1-4	NA	CASSRRQSIRATNEKLFF	TGTGCCAGTAGTAGACGACAGAGCATTCGGGCAACTAATGAAAAACTGTTTTTT
TRBV19	few	TRBJ1-2	NA	CASSMADSASNYGYTF	TGTGCCAGTAGTATGGCTGACAGCGCCTCTAACTATGGCTACACCTTC
TRBV28	NA	TRBJ2-2	NA	CASVGHFKNTGELFF	TGTGCCAGCGTGGGACACTTTAAGAACACCGGGGAGCTGTTTTTT
TRBV7-2	NA	TRBJ2-6	TRBD1	CASSRTGQIFSGANVLTF	TGTGCCAGCAGCAGGACGGGACAGATTTTCTCTGGGGCCAACGTCCTGACTTTC
TRBV7-6	NA	TRBJ2-1	TRBD2	CASSLGGGYNEQFF	TGTGCCAGCAGCTTAGGCGGGGGTTACAATGAGCAGTTCTTC
TRBV25-1	few	TRBJ2-3	TRBD2	CASSDESGTSTDTQYF	TGTGCCAGCAGTGACGAGAGCGGGACTAGCACAGATACGCAGTATTTT
TRBV7-9	few	TRBJ1-2	NA	CASSLGQSNYGYTF	TGTGCCAGCAGCTTAGGACAAAGCAACTATGGCTACACCTTC
TRBV19	NA	TRBJ1-5	TRBD1	CASSLGQGNQPQHF	TGTGCCAGTAGTTTAGGACAGGGCAATCAGCCCCAGCATTTT
TRBV11-2	few	TRBJ2-2	NA	CASTMTRGSGELFF	TGTGCCAGCACCATGACCCGGGGTTCCGGGGAGCTGTTTTTT
TRBV2	few	TRBJ1-2	TRBD1	CASTETGGRYGYTF	TGTGCCAGCACTGAGACAGGGGGCCGCTATGGCTACACCTTC
TRBV2	few	TRBJ1-5	TRBD1	CASRADFTGVQPQHF	TGTGCCAGCAGGGCAGATTTTACAGGGGTTCAGCCCCAGCATTTT
TRBV7-8	few	TRBJ2-7	TRBD1	CASSLRFLGQGIYEQYF	TGTGCCAGCAGCTTAAGGTTCTTGGGACAGGGGATTTACGAGCAGTACTTC
TRBV5-4	NA	TRBJ1-2	NA	CASSFGGRHEEGYTF	TGTGCCAGCAGCTTTGGGGGGAGGCATGAGGAAGGCTACACCTTC
TRBV28	NA	TRBJ1-1	NA	CASSPGDSNTEAFF	TGTGCCAGCAGCCCGGGAGATTCGAACACTGAAGCTTTCTTT
TRBV11-2	few	TRBJ2-2	NA	CASSLAGELFF	TGTGCCAGCAGCTTAGCAGGGGAGCTGTTTTTT
TRBV5-6	NA	TRBJ2-7	NA	CASSLPGSSYEQYF	TGTGCCAGCAGCTTACCGGGATCCTCCTACGAGCAGTACTTC
TRBV7-9	few	TRBJ2-3	NA	CASSLGPGGDTQYF	TGTGCCAGCAGCTTAGGGCCAGGGGGGGATACGCAGTATTTT
TRBV7-9	few	TRBJ2-5	TRBD2	CASSLVAGEETQYF	TGTGCCAGCAGCTTAGTAGCGGGGGAAGAGACCCAGTACTTC
TRBV28	NA	TRBJ1-1	NA	CASTMNGATEAFF	TGTGCCAGCACCATGAATGGGGCGACTGAAGCTTTCTTT
TRBV25-1	few	TRBJ2-5	TRBD1	CASSKTGYEETQYF	TGTGCCAGCAGTAAGACAGGGTATGAGGAGACCCAGTACTTC
TRBV6-6	few	TRBJ2-3	NA	CASTTNRGGDTQYF	TGTGCCAGCACTACTAACCGGGGAGGCGATACGCAGTATTTT
TRBV7-9	few	TRBJ2-2	TRBD2	CASLGLAGELFF	TGTGCCAGCCTCGGACTAGCCGGGGAGCTGTTTTTT
TRBV7-3	NA	TRBJ2-3	TRBD2	CASSSGLAGDTQYF	TGTGCCAGCAGCTCGGGACTAGCGGGAGATACGCAGTATTTT
TRBV6-1	NA	TRBJ2-3	NA	CASSEVIEDTQYF	TGTGCCAGCAGTGAAGTGATAGAAGATACGCAGTATTTT